The sequence of this T cell receptor beta chain was determined in a study of CXCR3-negative and CXCR3-positive naive CD8 T cells. Germline-derived CDR1 and CDR2 are LNHDA and SQIVND (reference sequence). The CDR3 has 17 residues. The libraries of TRB cDNA were prepared using 5' RACE with UMI labels. Each CDR3 protein gets one entry in TCRdb, which reprocessed the 5' RACE reads and gives no DNA. The sample holds 40,000 to 50,000 distinct CDR3 sequences. This TCR was recovered from a human donor in good health. Some clones in this sample may be carry-over from other donors' samples. The chain uses TRBV19 and TRBJ1-5; TCRdb lists TRBD1, though no DNA is available to test this call. Sequenced input: naive CXCR3- CD8+ T cells from blood. The subset is: CD45RO-CCR7+CD27+CD95- naive CD8+ T cells lacking CXCR3 (TNR3-). This CDR3 is CATNNPGTGGIGQPQHF.